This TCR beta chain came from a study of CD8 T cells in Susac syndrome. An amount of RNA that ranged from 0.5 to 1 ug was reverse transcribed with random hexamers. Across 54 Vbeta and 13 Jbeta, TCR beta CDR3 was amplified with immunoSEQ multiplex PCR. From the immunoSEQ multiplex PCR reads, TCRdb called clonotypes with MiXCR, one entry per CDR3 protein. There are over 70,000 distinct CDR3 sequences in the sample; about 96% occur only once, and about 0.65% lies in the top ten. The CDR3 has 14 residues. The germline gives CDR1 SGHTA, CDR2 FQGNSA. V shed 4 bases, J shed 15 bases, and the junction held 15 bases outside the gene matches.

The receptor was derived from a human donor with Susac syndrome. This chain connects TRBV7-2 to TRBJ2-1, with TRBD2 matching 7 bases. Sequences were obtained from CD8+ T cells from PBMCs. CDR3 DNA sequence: TGTGCCAGCAGCTCACCCCCGAGGCTAGCGGTAAGGTTCTTC. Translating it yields CASSSPPRLAVRFF.